Listed below are T cell receptor beta chains from one sample, sequenced in a study of blood T cell repertoires in COVID-19. Measured with immunoSEQ multiplex PCR; TCRdb has only the in-frame clones, and not every one. In the table there are about 68,000 clones, about 85% of which are singletons. Specimen: peripheral blood. These receptor sequences come from a woman in her forties or fifties with COVID-19, enrolled during active disease. Each CDR3 is given with its conserved first and last residue. Each record gives: CDR3 DNA, CDR3 protein, clone size, V gene, CDR3 length, J gene, D gene. A D gene is named only where the DNA matches it firmly. The size entry is marked missing in some rows and otherwise reads once, few, many or a size class.

TGTGCCAGCAGTTTCAACAGGGGCTTTAGTTCACCCCTCCACTTT | CASSFNRGFSSPLHF | NA | TRBV6-5 | 15 | TRBJ1-6 | TRBD1
TGTGCCTGGAGTCCTACGGTGGATCAGCCCCAGCATTTT | CAWSPTVDQPQHF | NA | TRBV30 | 13 | TRBJ1-5 | NA
TGTGCCAGCAGCTTAAGTGGGCCCGGGGAGCTGTTTTTT | CASSLSGPGELFF | NA | TRBV7-3 | 13 | TRBJ2-2 | NA
TGTGCCAGCTCACCACCGGGCAGGGGTGGCACAGATACGCAGTATTTT | CASSPPGRGGTDTQYF | NA | TRBV18 | 16 | TRBJ2-3 | NA
TGCGCCAGCAGCCGGACGGTGACGCGGGGTAATCAGCCCCAGCATTTT | CASSRTVTRGNQPQHF | NA | TRBV4-1 | 16 | TRBJ1-5 | NA
TGTGCCAGCAGCTTCCCGGGTGTGTACGAGCAGTACTTC | CASSFPGVYEQYF | NA | TRBV11-2 | 13 | TRBJ2-7 | NA
TGTGCCAGTAGTCCCCAGGCCTCTGGAAACACCATATATTTT | CASSPQASGNTIYF | NA | TRBV19 | 14 | TRBJ1-3 | NA
TGTGCCAGCAGCCCAAAAATCGGCGGGGAGCTGTTTTTT | CASSPKIGGELFF | once | TRBV7-3 | 13 | TRBJ2-2 | NA
TGTGCCACCAGTGATCCGGGAGGGTTGGCAGGGGGTACGCAGTATTTT | CATSDPGGLAGGTQYF | NA | TRBV24-1 | 16 | TRBJ2-3 | NA
TGTGCCTACAACAGGGCAACTAATGAAAAACTGTTTTTT | CAYNRATNEKLFF | NA | TRBV30 | 13 | TRBJ1-4 | NA
TGTGCCAGCGGGCGGGAGGGGAGAGATACGCAGTATTTT | CASGREGRDTQYF | NA | TRBV6-5 | 13 | TRBJ2-3 | TRBD2
TGTGCCAGCAGAATGCAGCTTAGCGGGAGGGAGACCCAGTACTTC | CASRMQLSGRETQYF | once | TRBV6-6 | 15 | TRBJ2-5 | TRBD2
TGTGCCAGCAGCTATTGGGGGGACACTGAAGCTTTCTTT | CASSYWGDTEAFF | NA | TRBV7-2 | 13 | TRBJ1-1 | NA
TGTGCCAGCAGCCAGCGAGGTTGGGACAGGGACTACTACGAGCAGTACTTC | CASSQRGWDRDYYEQYF | NA | TRBV5-6 | 17 | TRBJ2-7 | TRBD1
TGCAGCGTTGAGGGGGGAGATACGCAGTATTTT | CSVEGGDTQYF | NA | TRBV29-1 | 11 | TRBJ2-3 | NA
TGTGCCTGGAGTGTACTGGGAGGGGTAGGTGGCTACACCTTC | CAWSVLGGVGGYTF | NA | TRBV30 | 14 | TRBJ1-2 | NA
TGTGCCAGCAGCACCGGGACTACCTCTGTCGATGAGCAGTTCTTC | CASSTGTTSVDEQFF | NA | TRBV11-3 | 15 | TRBJ2-1 | TRBD2
TGTGCCTGGAGGCGGGGGGGGAACACTGAAGCTTTCTTT | CAWRRGGNTEAFF | NA | TRBV30 | 13 | TRBJ1-1 | NA
TGTGCCAGCAGTCATCCGAGTCCCACGGACGAGCAGTACTTC | CASSHPSPTDEQYF | NA | TRBV27 | 14 | TRBJ2-7 | NA
TGTGCCAGCAGCTTCCCCGAAAGCGGGAGGTTTACAGATACGCAGTATTTT | CASSFPESGRFTDTQYF | NA | TRBV7-9 | 17 | TRBJ2-3 | TRBD2
TGTGCCACCAGTGATCGCTCCCAGCGGGAGGGCTCCTACAATGAGCAGTTCTTC | CATSDRSQREGSYNEQFF | NA | TRBV24-1 | 18 | TRBJ2-1 | TRBD2
TGTGCCAGCTCACCCCGGACAGCCATGAACACTGAAGCTTTCTTT | CASSPRTAMNTEAFF | NA | TRBV18 | 15 | TRBJ1-1 | NA
TGTGCCAGCAGCCAAGGACCAGGGCGACTCGAGGTCGAGCAGTACTTC | CASSQGPGRLEVEQYF | NA | TRBV4-2 | 16 | TRBJ2-7 | NA
TGTGCCAGCAGTTACGGCCCAGGCTACGAGCAGTACTTC | CASSYGPGYEQYF | NA | TRBV6-5 | 13 | TRBJ2-7 | NA
TGCGCCAGCAGCTCGCCGGGGGGATTAAACACTGAAGCTTTCTTT | CASSSPGGLNTEAFF | NA | TRBV4-3 | 15 | TRBJ1-1 | NA
TGTGCCTGGAGTGTACCAGGGTACACTGAAGCTTTCTTT | CAWSVPGYTEAFF | few | TRBV30 | 13 | TRBJ1-1 | NA
TGCGCCAGCAGCCAAGAGGAGGGGTGGAAGACCCAGTACTTC | CASSQEEGWKTQYF | few | TRBV4-1 | 14 | TRBJ2-5 | NA
TGTGCCAGCTCACCGACAGGAAAGGCTGGAAACACCATATATTTT | CASSPTGKAGNTIYF | NA | TRBV18 | 15 | TRBJ1-3 | NA
TGCAGCGTTGATGGGCAGCTCCAAGAGACCCAGTACTTC | CSVDGQLQETQYF | NA | TRBV29-1 | 13 | TRBJ2-5 | NA
TGTGCCAGCAGCTCGGGGACAGGGGGCAGAAACACCATATATTTT | CASSSGTGGRNTIYF | few | TRBV11-2 | 15 | TRBJ1-3 | TRBD1
TGTGCCAGCAGCCAGGAGTCGACTAGCGGGAGTAGCACGCAGTATTTT | CASSQESTSGSSTQYF | NA | TRBV4-2 | 16 | TRBJ2-3 | TRBD2
TGTGCCAGTAGTACGAGGATGAATCAGCCCCAGCATTTT | CASSTRMNQPQHF | NA | TRBV19 | 13 | TRBJ1-5 | NA
TGTGCCAGCAGTTGGGCTTCGGGGGGCGTAAATCAGCCCCAGCATTTT | CASSWASGGVNQPQHF | once | TRBV28 | 16 | TRBJ1-5 | NA
TGTGCCAGCAGTTACCGGGACTCCGGGTGGAACACTGAAGCTTTCTTT | CASSYRDSGWNTEAFF | NA | TRBV6-5 | 16 | TRBJ1-1 | NA
TGTGCCAGCGGTACAGGGATGAACACTGAAGCTTTCTTT | CASGTGMNTEAFF | NA | TRBV28 | 13 | TRBJ1-1 | NA
TGTGCCAGCAGAGACCGACAGGGGGCTGTCGAGCAGTACTTC | CASRDRQGAVEQYF | NA | TRBV27 | 14 | TRBJ2-7 | TRBD1
TGTGCCAGCAGCCCTGGGGGGGGTAGGCTGTCTGGGGCCAACGTCCTGACTTTC | CASSPGGGRLSGANVLTF | NA | TRBV7-2 | 18 | TRBJ2-6 | TRBD2
TGTGCCAGCTCGCGCAGCCCTACAGGGGCCGAGATCTGGGCTTTCTTT | CASSRSPTGAEIWAFF | NA | TRBV18 | 16 | TRBJ1-1 | TRBD1
TGTGCCAGCGGGCTCAAACAGGGTTCACCCCTCCACTTT | CASGLKQGSPLHF | NA | TRBV27 | 13 | TRBJ1-6 | NA
TGTGCCAGCAGTTTATTTTTGGGGGGGGCGAACACCGGGGAGCTGTTTTTT | CASSLFLGGANTGELFF | NA | TRBV27 | 17 | TRBJ2-2 | TRBD2
TGTGCCAGCCTCAGCTCCTATAATTCACCCCTCCACTTT | CASLSSYNSPLHF | NA | TRBV6-5 | 13 | TRBJ1-6 | NA